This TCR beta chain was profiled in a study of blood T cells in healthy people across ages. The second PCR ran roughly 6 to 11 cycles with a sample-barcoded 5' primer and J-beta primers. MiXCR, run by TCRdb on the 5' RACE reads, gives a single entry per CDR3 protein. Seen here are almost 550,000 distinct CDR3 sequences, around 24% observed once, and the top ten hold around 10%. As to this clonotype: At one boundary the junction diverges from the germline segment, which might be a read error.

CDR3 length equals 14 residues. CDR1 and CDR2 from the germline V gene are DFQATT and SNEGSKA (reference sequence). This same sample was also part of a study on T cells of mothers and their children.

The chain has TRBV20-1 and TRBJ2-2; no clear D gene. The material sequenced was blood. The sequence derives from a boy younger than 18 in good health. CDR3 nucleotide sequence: TGCAGTGCTTTGACTGGACCGAACGCCGGGGAGCTGTTTTTT. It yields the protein CSALTGPNAGELFF.